These T cell receptor beta chains were read from a single sample in a study of blood T cell repertoires in COVID-19. Using immunoSEQ multiplex PCR, the repertoire was profiled, and TCRdb retains in-frame clones only, with some absent. The table lists approximately 65,000 clones, 85% to 90% of them singletons. The specimen was peripheral blood. The origin of the receptors is a woman between 50 and 59 years old with active COVID-19. Both conserved end residues are part of each CDR3. The order of the fields is J gene, V gene, D gene, CDR3 protein, CDR3 DNA. A D gene is named only where the DNA matches it firmly.

TRBJ2-1,TRBV4-1,TRBD1,CASSQGTGTEQFF,TGCGCCAGCAGCCAAGGGACAGGTACTGAGCAGTTCTTC
TRBJ2-3,TRBV10-3,.,CAIKDRDLGGTQYF,TGTGCCATCAAAGACAGGGACTTAGGAGGTACGCAGTATTTT
TRBJ2-7,TRBV6-5,TRBD2,CASSYGTSGSTEQYF,TGTGCCAGCAGTTACGGGACTAGCGGGTCTACAGAGCAGTACTTC
TRBJ1-3,TRBV29-1,TRBD1,CSVAQGAGNTIYF,TGCAGCGTAGCACAGGGGGCTGGAAACACCATATATTTT
TRBJ2-4,TRBV7-9,TRBD2,CASSLGTSGLAKNIQYF,TGTGCCAGCAGCTTAGGGACTAGCGGGCTAGCCAAAAACATTCAGTACTTC
TRBJ1-5,TRBV12-3/TRBV12-4,TRBD1,CASSFGGDSPHF,TGTGCCAGCAGTTTCGGAGGGGACAGTCCCCATTTT
TRBJ1-1,TRBV5-4,.,CASSLEQAYTEAFF,TGTGCCAGCAGCTTGGAGCAGGCTTACACTGAAGCTTTCTTT
TRBJ2-5,TRBV6-5,.,CASSYSHREETQYF,TGTGCCAGCAGTTACTCCCACAGGGAGGAGACCCAGTACTTC
TRBJ2-5,TRBV7-9,TRBD2,CASSFAGGYQETQYF,TGTGCCAGCAGCTTTGCGGGAGGGTACCAAGAGACCCAGTACTTC
TRBJ2-1,TRBV10-3,TRBD2,CAIGLAGLNEQFF,TGTGCCATCGGGCTAGCGGGATTAAATGAGCAGTTCTTC
TRBJ2-7,TRBV2,TRBD1,CASSSQGQDYEQYF,TGTGCCAGCAGCTCACAGGGACAGGACTACGAGCAGTACTTC
TRBJ1-1,TRBV16,.,CASSQLRGTEAFF,TGTGCCAGCAGCCAATTAAGGGGCACTGAAGCTTTCTTT
TRBJ2-3,TRBV6-6,.,CASGGSSTDTQYF,TGTGCCAGCGGGGGGAGTAGCACAGATACGCAGTATTTT